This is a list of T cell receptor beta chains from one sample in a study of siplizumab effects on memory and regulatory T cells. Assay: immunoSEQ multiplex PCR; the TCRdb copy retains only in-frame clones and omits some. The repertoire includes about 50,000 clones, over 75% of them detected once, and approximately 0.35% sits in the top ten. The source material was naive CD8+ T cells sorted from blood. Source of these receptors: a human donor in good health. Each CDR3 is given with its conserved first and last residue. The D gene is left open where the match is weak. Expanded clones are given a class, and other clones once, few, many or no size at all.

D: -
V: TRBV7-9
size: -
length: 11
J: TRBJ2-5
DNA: TGTGCCAGCAGCTCAGACGGTCTCGTGGACTTC
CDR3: CASSSDGLVDF

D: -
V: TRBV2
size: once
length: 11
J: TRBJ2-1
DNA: TGTGCCAGCAGTAGAGGAAACGAGCAGTTCTTC
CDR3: CASSRGNEQFF

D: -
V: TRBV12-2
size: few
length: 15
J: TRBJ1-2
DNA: TGTGCAAGTCGCCTTGGTCCACGAAAGACCTATGGCTACACCTTC
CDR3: CASRLGPRKTYGYTF

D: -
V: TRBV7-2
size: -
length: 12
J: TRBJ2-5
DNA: TGTGCCAGCAGCTTAGGGCAAGAGACCCAGTACTTC
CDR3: CASSLGQETQYF

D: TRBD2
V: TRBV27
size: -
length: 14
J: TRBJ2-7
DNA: TGTGCCAGCAGTCCCGGGACTAGCGGGTACGAGCAGTACTTC
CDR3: CASSPGTSGYEQYF

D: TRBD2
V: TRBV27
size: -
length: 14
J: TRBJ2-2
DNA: TGTGCCAGCCGGCCTAGCGGGGGGGACCGGGAGCTGTTTTTT
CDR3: CASRPSGGDRELFF

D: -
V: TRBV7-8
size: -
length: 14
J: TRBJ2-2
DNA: TGTGCCAGCAGCTTACCAGGTATCACCGGGGAGCTGTTTTTT
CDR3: CASSLPGITGELFF

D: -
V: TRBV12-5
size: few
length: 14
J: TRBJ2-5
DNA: TGTGCTAGTGGTTTTCCCGACCAGGGGGAGACCCAGTACTTC
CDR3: CASGFPDQGETQYF

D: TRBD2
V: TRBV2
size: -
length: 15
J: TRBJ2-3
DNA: TGTGCCAGCAGCTCTACTACTAGCGGCCCAGATACGCAGTATTTT
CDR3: CASSSTTSGPDTQYF

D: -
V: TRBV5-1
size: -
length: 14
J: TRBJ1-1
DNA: TGCGCCAGCAGCTTGGCCGGGGGCAACACTGAAGCTTTCTTT
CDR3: CASSLAGGNTEAFF

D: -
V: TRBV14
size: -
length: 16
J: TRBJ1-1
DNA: TGTGCCAGCAGCCAAGACAACTGGGCTCTGAACACTGAAGCTTTCTTT
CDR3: CASSQDNWALNTEAFF

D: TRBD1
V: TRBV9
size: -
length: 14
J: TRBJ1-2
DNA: TGTGCCAGCAGCGTGGGGACAGGGGGCCTTGGCTACACCTTC
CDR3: CASSVGTGGLGYTF

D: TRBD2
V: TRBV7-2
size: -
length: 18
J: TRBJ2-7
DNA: TGTGCCAGCAGCCGAGGACTAGCGGGAGTCAGTTGGCCCTACGAGCAGTACTTC
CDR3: CASSRGLAGVSWPYEQYF

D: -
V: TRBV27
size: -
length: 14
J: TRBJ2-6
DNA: TGTGCCAGCAGTGCCTTCTCTGGGGCCAACGTCCTGACTTTC
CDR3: CASSAFSGANVLTF

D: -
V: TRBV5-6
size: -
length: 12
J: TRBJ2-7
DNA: TGTGCCAGCAGCTTGGGATGGGGCGAGCAGTACTTC
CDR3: CASSLGWGEQYF

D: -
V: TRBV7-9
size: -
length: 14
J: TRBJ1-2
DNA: TGTGCCAGCAGCTCAGATCTGGTATTCTATGGCTACACCTTC
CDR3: CASSSDLVFYGYTF

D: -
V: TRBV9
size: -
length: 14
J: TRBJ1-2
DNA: TGTGCCAGCAGCGCGGCAGGGTCCGTCTATGGCTACACCTTC
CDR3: CASSAAGSVYGYTF

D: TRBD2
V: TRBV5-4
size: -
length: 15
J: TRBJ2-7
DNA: TGTGCCAGCAGCTTGGAACCTAGCGGATCCTACGAGCAGTACTTC
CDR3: CASSLEPSGSYEQYF

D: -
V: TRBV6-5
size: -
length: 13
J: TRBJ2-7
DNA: TGTGCCAGCAGCCCGGACTCTAGGTACGAGCAGTACTTC
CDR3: CASSPDSRYEQYF

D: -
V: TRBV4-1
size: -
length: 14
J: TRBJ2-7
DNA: TGCGCCAGCAGCCCACTAGCCGACGACTACGAGCAGTACTTC
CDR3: CASSPLADDYEQYF

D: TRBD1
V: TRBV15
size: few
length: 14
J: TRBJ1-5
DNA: TGTGCCACCAGCAGAGCGACAGGGGGTCAGCCCCAGCATTTT
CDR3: CATSRATGGQPQHF

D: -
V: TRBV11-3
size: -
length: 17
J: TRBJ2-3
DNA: TGTGCCAGCAGCTCAGATAGCCCTTGGGTTGGTACAGATACGCAGTATTTT
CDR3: CASSSDSPWVGTDTQYF

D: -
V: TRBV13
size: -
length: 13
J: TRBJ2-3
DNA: TGTGCCAGCAGCTTCGGCCGCACAGATACGCAGTATTTT
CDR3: CASSFGRTDTQYF

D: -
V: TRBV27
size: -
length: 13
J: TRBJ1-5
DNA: TGTGCCAGCAGTTTAGTTTTCCGGGGGCCCCAGCATTTT
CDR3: CASSLVFRGPQHF

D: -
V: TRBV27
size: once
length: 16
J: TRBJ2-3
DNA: TGTGCCAGCGCCCGAGCGTCCACTGACGGCACAGATACGCAGTATTTT
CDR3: CASARASTDGTDTQYF

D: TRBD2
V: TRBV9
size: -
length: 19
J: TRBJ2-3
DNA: TGTGCCAGCAGCGTAGGACCAGGACTAGCGGGGGGTAGCACAGATACGCAGTATTTT
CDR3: CASSVGPGLAGGSTDTQYF

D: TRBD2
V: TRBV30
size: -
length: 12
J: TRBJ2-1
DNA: TGTGCCCGAGCAGCGGGAGACAATGAGCAGTTCTTC
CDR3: CARAAGDNEQFF

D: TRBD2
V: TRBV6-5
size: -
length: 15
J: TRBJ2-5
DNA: TGTGCCAGCAGTTACTCGGGGGGGTCGGGAGAGACCCAGTACTTC
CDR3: CASSYSGGSGETQYF

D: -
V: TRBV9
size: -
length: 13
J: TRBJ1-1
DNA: TGTGCCAGCAGCGTAGATGGGGGCGGTGAAGCTTTCTTT
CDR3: CASSVDGGGEAFF